This T cell receptor (beta chain) was identified during a study of T cell responses to AZD1222 COVID-19 vaccine. Overall study: Combined were second doses at about 4 or about 12 weeks.

CDR3 length: 16 amino acids. Germline V lookup: CDR1 MDHEN, CDR2 SYDVKM. J lost 3 bases, V lost 6 bases, and 6 bases had no gene match. Data came from immunoSEQ multiplex PCR; TCRdb stores just in-frame clones and leaves some out. The sample contains about 150,000 clones, approximately 90% of which appear only once. With regard to this clone: Its specificity is unknown.

Study results and limitations: Regions 160-218 and 743-854 held dominance among vaccine-associated CD4 TCRs, which spanned spike. Donors were chiefly white British, with a greater number of females, and clonal diversity was perhaps underestimated.

The chain links TRBV28 to TRBJ2-1; TRBD2 agrees at 12 bases. This clonotype was obtained from an adult in good health. The sample was peripheral blood, taken on day 0 of AZD1222 vaccination. CDR3 DNA: TGTGCCAGCAGGAGACTAGCGGGAGTCCACTACAATGAGCAGTTCTTC. It encodes CASRRLAGVHYNEQFF.